Below, 22 T cell receptor beta chains from the same sample are listed, as sequenced in a study of T-cell memory formation after mild COVID-19. TCRdb re-called the 5' RACE reads with MiXCR, one entry per CDR3 protein. The data show approximately 580,000 distinct CDR3 sequences, with 20% seen just once and roughly an eighth held by the top ten. The sample taken for sequencing was PBMCs or a T cell subset sorted from them (not recorded which). Source of these receptors: an adult woman who had mild COVID-19 (a few samples of this study predate the infection). Cell type and time point are not known.

This clonotype showed up just a few times. This chain connects TRBV6-5 to TRBJ1-5; D perhaps matches TRBD1 (6 bases). Germline V CDR1 and CDR2: MNHEY, SVGAGI. This CDR3 has 14 residues. V was cut by 0 bases and J by 8 bases, with 11 bases left in between. The CDR3 loop is CASSYSQGMEPQHF. CDR3 DNA sequence: TGTGCCAGCAGTTACTCTCAGGGGATGGAGCCCCAGCATTTT.

This clonotype was observed a few times. The rearrangement uses TRBV19 and TRBJ2-7, with D tentatively TRBD1 (6 bases). The germline V gene has CDR1 LNHDA and CDR2 SQIVND (reference sequence). The CDR3 sequence is 14 residues long. Deletions cut 6 bases from V and 2 bases from J, with 14 bases between. The CDR3 region has the DNA TGTGCCAGTAGCGAGACAGGCCTAACCTACGAGCAGTACTTC. It encodes CASSETGLTYEQYF. Looking up the rest from reference TRBV19 and TRBJ2-7 gives the full variable domain: DGGITQSPKYLFRKEGQNVTLSCEQNLNHDAMYWYRQDPGQGLRLIYYSQIVNDFQKGDIAEGYSVSREKKESFPLTVTSAQKNPTAFYLCASSETGLTYEQYFGPGTRLTVT.

The table lists this clonotype with a few counts. The J gene is TRBJ1-2, the V gene TRBV7-6; D is perhaps TRBD1 (5 bases). V lost 5 bases and J 4 bases, leaving 20 bases between the germline ends. The germline gives CDR1 SGHVS, CDR2 FNYEAQ. The CDR3 sequence is 16 residues long. The DNA for the CDR3 is TGTGCCAGCAGCGCAGGGATAGGCGCTCCACGCTATGGCTACACCTTC. Residues: CASSAGIGAPRYGYTF. The complete variable domain, with remaining parts taken from reference TRBV7-6 and TRBJ1-2, reads GAGVSQSPRYKVTKRGQDVALRCDPISGHVSLYWYRQALGQGPEFLTYFNYEAQQDKSGLPNDRFSAERPEGSISTLTIQRTEQRDSAMYRCASSAGIGAPRYGYTFGSGTRLTVV.

The rearrangement joins TRBV15 to TRBJ2-1, with 10 bases that match TRBD1. There are 18 residues in the CDR3. Germline V gene data show CDR1 as LNHNV and CDR2 as YYDKDF (reference sequence). V lost 5 bases, J lost 0 bases, and 10 bases stayed unmatched. The chain's CDR3 is CATSLLGTGASSYNEQFF. The CDR3 DNA reads as TGTGCCACCAGCCTCTTAGGGACAGGGGCTAGCTCCTACAATGAGCAGTTCTTC.

This clonotype occurred a few times. The V call is TRBV7-3, the J call TRBJ2-2; 7 positions match TRBD2. Per germline, CDR1 SGHTA and CDR2 FQGTGA. The CDR3 totals 17 residues. V shed 6 bases and J 0 bases; nucleotides not matched to a gene: 10. CDR3 nucleotide sequence: TGTGCCAGCAGATATGCCGGGGGGTCCGCGAACACCGGGGAGCTGTTTTTT. The encoded protein is CASRYAGGSANTGELFF.

The genes are TRBV5-1 and TRBJ2-5, with 13 bases fitting TRBD2. CDR1 and CDR2 from the germline V gene are SGHRS and YFSETQ. After removal of 4 bases from V and 5 bases from J, the junction contained 8 bases not matched to a gene. The CDR3 spans 16 residues. DNA for the CDR3: TGCGCCAGCAGCACCGGGACTAGCGGGGCCCGTGAGACCCAGTACTTC. It is translated as CASSTGTSGARETQYF. The full variable domain, in which reference TRBV5-1 and TRBJ2-5 provide the parts outside the CDR3, is KAGVTQTPRYLIKTRGQQVTLSCSPISGHRSVSWYQQTPGQGLQFLFEYFSETQRNKGNFPGRFSGRQFSNSRSEMNVSTLELGDSALYLCASSTGTSGARETQYFGPGTRLLVL.

This clonotype was seen just once. This chain joins TRBV6-2 or TRBV6-3 and TRBJ2-7; 7 nucleotides match TRBD1. The germline CDR1 and CDR2 sequences are MNHEY and SVGEGT. V dropped 6 bases and J dropped 2; count of bases not matched to a gene: 10. The CDR3 totals 15 residues. CDR3 bases: TGTGCCAGCAGCCTTGGACAGGATACGACCTACGAGCAGTACTTC. Protein sequence: CASSLGQDTTYEQYF.

The chain joins TRBV12-3 or TRBV12-4 to TRBJ2-4, with D perhaps TRBD2 (7 bases). V gave up 5 bases and J gave up 8 bases, with 19 bases separating them. The CDR3 runs to 15 residues. As DNA, the CDR3 is TGTGCCAGCAGTCCGGGGGACGGAGGGGGGGACATTCAGTACTTC. This gives the protein CASSPGDGGGDIQYF.

The CDR3 nucleotides are TGTGCCAGCAGTTTGCGGCCGGAGGATGGCTACACCTTC. It codes for CASSLRPEDGYTF. This sequence joins TRBV28 and TRBJ1-2; D is uncertain. The CDR3 runs 13 residues. The V end lost 3 bases, the J end lost 6 bases, and 11 bases lay between the germline ends. Germline-derived CDR1 and CDR2 are MDHEN and SYDVKM.

The V gene is TRBV14, the J gene TRBJ2-6; TRBD1 matches 9 bases. Germline V gene data show CDR1 as SGHDN and CDR2 as FVKESK. V lost 3 bases and J lost 4; bases outside the gene matches: 13. The CDR3 has 19 amino acids. CDR3 loop: CASSHLLPGQGLGANVLTF. CDR3 coding DNA: TGTGCCAGCAGCCACCTCCTTCCCGGACAGGGGTTAGGGGCCAACGTCCTGACTTTC.

V and J are TRBV6-1 and TRBJ2-1; TRBD2 aligns across 8 bases. This CDR3 is 16 amino acids long. V lost 0 bases to trimming and J lost 7 bases; unmatched junction nucleotides: 8. Germline V gene lookup returns CDR1 MNHNS and CDR2 SASEGT. CDR3 residues: CASSEALGRARNEQFF. CDR3 bases: TGTGCCAGCAGTGAAGCGCTCGGGAGGGCCAGGAATGAGCAGTTCTTC.

This clonotype has more than one count but fewer than ten. The chain recombines TRBV4-1 with TRBJ2-3; a possible D gene is TRBD2 (5 bases). This CDR3 has 16 amino acids. CDR1 MGHRA and CDR2 YSYEKL come from the germline V gene. V gave up 1 base and J gave up 4 bases, with 15 bases separating them. CDR3 residues: CASSQGGLARADTQYF. The CDR3 region has the DNA TGCGCCAGCAGCCAAGGGGGATTAGCGAGGGCAGATACGCAGTATTTT.

The chain uses TRBV3-1 and TRBJ1-1; 7 nucleotides align to TRBD1. Unmatched junction bases numbered 1, after V lost 6 bases and J lost 0 bases. CDR1 is LGHDT, CDR2 YNNKEL, per germline (reference sequence). The CDR3 is made up of 13 amino acids. The CDR3 DNA is TGTGCCAGCAGACAGGGGATGAACACTGAAGCTTTCTTT. Amino acid sequence: CASRQGMNTEAFF.

In this sample, this clonotype turned up a few times. This rearrangement joins TRBV2 to TRBJ2-1, with D possibly TRBD2 on 6 matching bases. This CDR3 has 13 residues. CDR1 is SNHLY and CDR2 is FYNNEI in the germline V gene. Trimming took 8 bases from V and 10 from J, leaving 18 bases between them. The CDR3 sequence: CASGGLDAREQFF. In DNA form, the CDR3 reads TGTGCCAGCGGGGGACTGGATGCGAGGGAGCAGTTCTTC. Based on the CDR3 plus reference TRBV2 and TRBJ2-1, the full variable domain is EPEVTQTPSHQVTQMGQEVILRCVPISNHLYFYWYRQILGQKVEFLVSFYNNEISEKSEIFDDQFSVERPDGSNFTLKIRSTKLEDSAMYFCASGGLDAREQFFGPGTRLTVL.

This clonotype turned up a few times. The chain uses TRBV20-1 and TRBJ2-7; D gene ambiguous. The CDR3 sequence is 15 residues long. Looked up from germline, CDR1 is DFQATT and CDR2 is SNEGSKA (reference sequence). The ends were cut back, 3 bases at V and 0 bases at J, with 15 bases in the middle. The CDR3 region has the DNA TGCAGTGCTAGGGGGTTGGGCACTATCTCCTACGAGCAGTACTTC. Translating gives CSARGLGTISYEQYF.

The V and J genes are TRBV11-2 and TRBJ1-1, with a weak D call TRBD1 (6 bases). The germline CDR1 and CDR2 sequences are SGHAT and FQNNGV. Trimming left V 1 base short and J 8 bases short, with 11 bases between. This CDR3 region has 13 residues. The CDR3 here is CASSLGGGPEAFF. Written as DNA, the CDR3 is TGTGCCAGCAGCTTAGGTGGGGGGCCCGAAGCTTTCTTT. The full variable domain, rest sourced from reference TRBV11-2 and TRBJ1-1, is EAGVAQSPRYKIIEKRQSVAFWCNPISGHATLYWYQQILGQGPKLLIQFQNNGVVDDSQLPKDRFSAERLKGVDSTLKIQPAKLEDSAVYLCASSLGGGPEAFFGQGTRLTVV.

This clonotype was observed a few times. The chain recombines TRBV29-1 with TRBJ1-2; 7 bases line up with TRBD1. CDR3 length equals 13 residues. J gave up 3 bases and V 5 bases, and 6 bases lay outside the gene matches. From germline, CDR1 is SQVTM and CDR2 ANQGSEA. CDR3 amino acids: CSVYPTGDYGYTF. The DNA of the CDR3 is TGCAGCGTTTACCCTACAGGGGACTATGGCTACACCTTC.

This clonotype was counted only a few times. The J gene is TRBJ2-7, the V gene TRBV7-9; 11 bases are shared with TRBD2. This CDR3 is built from 16 residues. V was pared by 3 bases and J by 1 base, with 5 bases of the junction left unmatched. Germline lookup yields CDR1 SEHNR and CDR2 FQNEAQ (reference sequence). DNA of the CDR3: TGTGCCAGCAGCTTGGGGACTAGCGGCCCGTCCTACGAGCAGTACTTC. Amino acids: CASSLGTSGPSYEQYF.

The sample holds a few counts of this clonotype. The chain recombines TRBV5-1 with TRBJ1-2; a possible D gene is TRBD1 (5 bases). There are 13 residues in the CDR3. Germline CDR1 SGHRS, CDR2 YFSETQ. The V gene lost 2 bases and the J gene lost 8 bases, with 13 bases spanning the gap. The CDR3: CASSLTGTKGYTF. The CDR3 bases are TGCGCCAGCAGCTTAACCGGGACGAAAGGCTACACCTTC. Combining the CDR3 with reference TRBV5-1 and TRBJ1-2 gives the whole variable domain KAGVTQTPRYLIKTRGQQVTLSCSPISGHRSVSWYQQTPGQGLQFLFEYFSETQRNKGNFPGRFSGRQFSNSRSEMNVSTLELGDSALYLCASSLTGTKGYTFGSGTRLTVV.

V and J are TRBV4-1 and TRBJ2-6, with D maybe TRBD1 (6 bases). Trimming removed 0 bases from V and 9 bases from J, with 12 bases in between. Germline loops: CDR1 MGHRA, CDR2 YSYEKL. CDR3 length: 15 amino acids. CDR3 nucleotides: TGCGCCAGCAGCCAAGAGGACAGTGGCGGCAACGTCCTGACTTTC. This codes for CASSQEDSGGNVLTF.

The chain links TRBV10-3 to TRBJ2-7, with a tentative D call TRBD1 (6 bases). The germline V and J ends were trimmed by 6 bases and 3 bases, with 9 bases remaining between them. In germline, CDR1 is ENHRY, CDR2 SYGVKD. This CDR3 has 12 amino acids. The CDR3 sequence: CAIRTGIYEQYF. In DNA, the CDR3 is TGTGCCATCAGAACAGGGATCTACGAGCAGTACTTC.

The J gene is TRBJ2-5, the V gene TRBV30; possible D gene TRBD1, 6 bases. This CDR3 spans 12 amino acids. The V end lost 2 bases, the J end lost 5 bases, and 9 bases lay between the germline ends. Germline assignment: CDR1 GTSNPN and CDR2 SVGIG (reference sequence). CDR3 in amino acids: CAWSLGGETQYF. The CDR3 DNA is TGTGCCTGGAGTTTAGGGGGTGAGACCCAGTACTTC.